Following are 25 T cell receptor beta chains from one sample sequenced in a study of T cell changes during pregnancy in multiple sclerosis. Generated by immunoSEQ multiplex PCR, the TCRdb table keeps only in-frame clones and is missing some. The sample gives 40,000 or so clones, more than 85% of which show up once; 10% to 15% is in the top ten. Sequencing used CD8+ T cells from peripheral blood mononuclear cells, obtained in the first trimester of pregnancy. The receptors originated from a female donor with multiple sclerosis, enrolled in a pregnancy study.

The chain uses TRBV5-5 and TRBJ2-1, with D maybe TRBD2 (7 bases). The ends were cut back, 0 bases at V and 3 bases at J, with 13 bases in the middle. Germline values: CDR1 SGHKS, CDR2 YYEKEE (reference sequence). The CDR3 has 16 residues. The DNA for the CDR3 is TGTGCCAGCAGCTTGGGGGGGCTAGCGGACTACAATGAGCAGTTCTTC. Protein product: CASSLGGLADYNEQFF.

The CDR3 region has the DNA TGTGCCAGCCGCAGGGGGGCAGCTGGAAACACCATATATTTT. This encodes CASRRGAAGNTIYF. The rearrangement links TRBV9 to TRBJ1-3; 7 nucleotides match TRBD1. V was clipped by 7 bases and J by 2 bases; unmatched bases: 6. The CDR3 extends over 14 amino acids. Germline V CDR1 and CDR2: SGDLS, YYNGEE. Using reference TRBV9 and TRBJ1-3 for the parts outside the CDR3, the full variable domain is DSGVTQTPKHLITATGQRVTLRCSPRSGDLSVYWYQQSLDQGLQFLIQYYNGEERAKGNILERFSAQQFPDLHSELNLSSLELGDSALYFCASRRGAAGNTIYFGEGSWLTVV.

This rearrangement joins TRBV11-2 to TRBJ2-7; 9 bases align to TRBD1. The V segment lost 4 bases and the J segment 2 bases; nucleotides outside the gene matches: 15. In germline, CDR1 is SGHAT, CDR2 FQNNGV. This CDR3 has 18 amino acids. DNA for the CDR3: TGTGCCAGCAGCTGGGGCGGCGGACCCGGGACAGGGCCCTACGAGCAGTACTTC. Amino acids: CASSWGGGPGTGPYEQYF.

This chain connects TRBV4-1 to TRBJ2-2; D not resolved. The CDR3 sequence is 16 residues long. V was clipped by 0 bases and J by 4 bases, with 12 bases between them. The germline V gene has CDR1 MGHRA and CDR2 YSYEKL. The CDR3 protein is CASSQDLALFTGELFF. The CDR3 nucleotides are TGCGCCAGCAGCCAAGATCTGGCCCTTTTCACCGGGGAGCTGTTTTTT.

The rearrangement joins TRBV15 to TRBJ1-5, with a tentative D call TRBD1 (6 bases). This CDR3 is 18 amino acids long. Germline V gives CDR1 LNHNV, CDR2 YYDKDF (reference sequence). Trimming left V 1 base short and J 7 bases short, with 23 bases between. The CDR3 nucleotides are TGTGCCACCAGCAGAGTTATCATACCCTCCCAGGGGAACCAGCCCCAGCATTTT. Protein: CATSRVIIPSQGNQPQHF. Looking up the rest from reference TRBV15 and TRBJ1-5 gives the full variable domain: DAMVIQNPRYQVTQFGKPVTLSCSQTLNHNVMYWYQQKSSQAPKLLFHYYDKDFNNEADTPDNFQSRRPNTSFCFLDIRSPGLGDTAMYLCATSRVIIPSQGNQPQHFGDGTRLSIL.

This clone was counted a single time. The rearrangement uses TRBV2 and TRBJ2-5; D perhaps matches TRBD1 (5 bases). Germline V lookup: CDR1 SNHLY, CDR2 FYNNEI. The V end was cut by 5 bases, the J end by 2 bases, with 12 bases between. This CDR3 is built from 14 residues. The chain's CDR3 is CASSQGIQQETQYF. The CDR3 coding sequence is TGTGCCAGCAGTCAGGGCATCCAACAAGAGACCCAGTACTTC.

The rearrangement links TRBV2 to TRBJ2-1; 9 bases align to TRBD2. The CDR3 is made up of 20 amino acids. Germline V gene sequence: CDR1 SNHLY, CDR2 FYNNEI. V was pared by 4 bases and J by 0 bases, with 16 bases of the junction left unmatched. DNA for the CDR3: TGTGCCAGCAGTGGTCAGCCCCCTAGCGGGGATTATAACTCCTACAATGAGCAGTTCTTC. Translating it yields CASSGQPPSGDYNSYNEQFF.

This chain links TRBV9 with TRBJ1-1; 8 bases align to TRBD1. Germline-derived CDR1 and CDR2 are SGDLS and YYNGEE. J gave up 2 bases and V 0 bases, and 3 bases lay outside the gene matches. The CDR3 spans 15 residues. DNA for the CDR3: TGTGCCAGCAGCGTAGTTTCAGGGGGCAACACTGAAGCTTTCTTT. It codes for CASSVVSGGNTEAFF.

This clone came up once. The genes are TRBV19 and TRBJ1-6; D call uncertain. The CDR3 runs to 15 residues. V lost 6 bases, J lost 0 bases, and 9 bases lay in between. The germline V gene encodes CDR1 LNHDA and CDR2 SQIVND (reference sequence). This chain's CDR3 is CASSSPFSYNSPLHF. CDR3 nucleotides: TGTGCCAGTAGCTCCCCCTTCTCCTATAATTCACCCCTCCACTTT.

V and J are TRBV9 and TRBJ1-1, with D possibly matching TRBD1 (6 bases). Germline CDR1 SGDLS, CDR2 YYNGEE. The CDR3 spans 14 residues. V was trimmed by 3 bases and J by 5 bases, leaving 14 bases between them. This chain's CDR3 is CASSASGEGTEAFF. The CDR3 region has the DNA TGTGCCAGCAGCGCCTCAGGGGAGGGAACTGAAGCTTTCTTT.

This chain connects TRBV15 to TRBJ2-7; 7 bases match TRBD1. This CDR3 contains 15 residues. Germline V gives CDR1 LNHNV, CDR2 YYDKDF (reference sequence). After removal of 0 bases from V and 2 bases from J, the junction contained 4 bases not matched to a gene. The CDR3 nucleotides are TGTGCCACCAGCAGAGATCGCCAGGGGGCCTACGAGCAGTACTTC. It translates to CATSRDRQGAYEQYF.

V gene TRBV19 combines with J gene TRBJ2-1; 7 nucleotides line up with TRBD1. The CDR3 sequence is 16 residues long. V was clipped by 6 bases and J by 0 bases; unmatched bases: 8. CDR1 is LNHDA and CDR2 is SQIVND in the germline V gene (reference sequence). As DNA, the CDR3 is TGTGCCAGTAGATCGACAGGGCTTCTCTCCTACAATGAGCAGTTCTTC. Residues: CASRSTGLLSYNEQFF.

In the case of this clone: Other nucleotide sequences from this sample produce the same CDR3. J is TRBJ1-5 and V is TRBV13; TRBD1 is a possible D gene (5 bases). The CDR3 is made up of 14 amino acids. Trimming took off 4 bases at V and 4 bases at J, with 11 bases between the two ends. Germline CDR1 PRHDT, CDR2 FYEKMQ (reference sequence). CDR3 sequence reads: CASSSGQGNQPQHF. The CDR3 nucleotides are TGTGCCAGCAGCTCCGGCCAGGGTAATCAGCCCCAGCATTTT.

This chain connects TRBV18 to TRBJ2-2, with no clear D. The V and J ends lost 3 bases and 3 bases respectively, with 2 bases between them. There are 12 residues in the CDR3. The V gene's germline CDR1 is KGHSH and CDR2 LQKENI. CDR3: CASSPDTGELFF. CDR3 coding DNA: TGTGCCAGCTCACCCGACACCGGGGAGCTGTTTTTT.

The chain has TRBV2 and TRBJ2-7; 7 bases align to TRBD1. The V gene end was trimmed by 9 bases and the J gene end by 0 bases; junction bases not matched to a gene: 5. CDR1 is SNHLY and CDR2 is FYNNEI in the germline V gene. This CDR3 has 13 residues. The CDR3 coding sequence is TGTGCCAGGAGAGGGGACAGCTCCTACGAGCAGTACTTC. This sequence encodes CARRGDSSYEQYF.

The J gene is TRBJ1-6, the V gene TRBV19; D gene unclear. Trimming stripped 3 bases from V and 6 bases from J, with 12 bases between. The CDR3 totals 15 residues. From germline, CDR1 is LNHDA and CDR2 SQIVND (reference sequence). CDR3 loop: CASSIDGEINSPLHF. The CDR3 nucleotides read TGTGCCAGTAGTATTGACGGGGAGATTAATTCACCCCTCCACTTT.

This chain connects TRBV4-2 to TRBJ2-3; unclear D gene. The CDR3 has 17 amino acids. Trimming removed 3 bases at V and 0 bases at J, with 16 bases between. Germline-derived CDR1 and CDR2 are LGHNA and YNFKEQ. CDR3 bases: TGTGCCAGCAGCCAGACCTACAGAAGATCTAGCACAGATACGCAGTATTTT. This codes for CASSQTYRRSSTDTQYF.

This clone was detected only a few times. This chain joins TRBV6-1 and TRBJ2-7, with TRBD2 identical over 9 bases. The CDR3 spans 15 residues. V gave up 2 bases and J gave up 2 bases; unmatched junction bases: 4. From germline, CDR1 is MNHNS and CDR2 SASEGT. CDR3 in DNA: TGTGCCAGCAGTGAATTAGCGGGGGCCGCCTACGAGCAGTACTTC. Its translation: CASSELAGAAYEQYF.

The chain carries TRBV15 and TRBJ2-1; perhaps TRBD2 as D (6 bases). V was trimmed by 5 bases and J by 12 bases, leaving 26 bases between them. The germline V gene has CDR1 LNHNV and CDR2 YYDKDF (reference sequence). The CDR3 sequence is 16 residues long. The DNA of the CDR3 is TGTGCCACCAGCCCAGCCGGGCGGGACTCCGCAGTTGTGCAGTTCTTC. It specifies CATSPAGRDSAVVQFF. Based on the CDR3 plus reference TRBV15 and TRBJ2-1, the full variable domain is DAMVIQNPRYQVTQFGKPVTLSCSQTLNHNVMYWYQQKSSQAPKLLFHYYDKDFNNEADTPDNFQSRRPNTSFCFLDIRSPGLGDTAMYLCATSPAGRDSAVVQFFGPGTRLTVL.

The V gene is TRBV6-5, the J gene TRBJ1-2; 10 positions match TRBD1. The length of the CDR3 is 15 residues. The ends lost 0 bases at V and 6 bases at J; junction bases unmatched: 4. Germline V lookup: CDR1 MNHEY, CDR2 SVGAGI. This CDR3 is CASSYSGTGADGYTF. Here the CDR3 DNA reads TGTGCCAGCAGTTACTCGGGGACAGGGGCGGATGGCTACACCTTC.

This sequence joins TRBV15 and TRBJ2-3; D possibly corresponds to TRBD2 (6 bases). Germline assignment: CDR1 LNHNV and CDR2 YYDKDF (reference sequence). Trimming pared 1 base from V and 3 bases from J, leaving 8 bases between. This CDR3 has 14 amino acids. As DNA, the CDR3 is TGTGCCACCAGCAGAGGGGGGGAAACAGATACGCAGTATTTT. Protein sequence: CATSRGGETDTQYF.

The genes are TRBV18 and TRBJ1-2, with a tentative D call TRBD1 (5 bases). Germline CDR1 reads KGHSH; CDR2 reads LQKENI. This CDR3 has 13 amino acids. V shed 2 bases and J shed 5 bases, with 9 bases lying between them. This CDR3 reads CASSPETEYGYTF. The CDR3 bases are TGTGCCAGCTCACCAGAGACAGAGTATGGCTACACCTTC. Full variable domain (missing parts from reference TRBV18 and TRBJ1-2): NAGVMQNPRHLVRRRGQEARLRCSPMKGHSHVYWYRQLPEEGLKFMVYLQKENIIDESGMPKERFSAEFPKEGPSILRIQQVVRGDSAAYFCASSPETEYGYTFGSGTRLTVV.

CDR3 sequence reads: CSVEAAGEAFF. Here the CDR3 DNA reads TGCAGCGTTGAAGCGGCGGGCGAAGCTTTCTTT. The V and J genes are TRBV29-1 and TRBJ1-1; D gene ambiguous. CDR3 length equals 11 residues. The germline V gene encodes CDR1 SQVTM and CDR2 ANQGSEA. Trimming took 1 base from V and 8 from J, leaving 8 bases between them.

CDR3 nucleotide sequence: TGTGCCACCAGCAGAGAGCCCAACGGGGGGGCCTCCTACAATGAGCAGTTCTTC. Translation: CATSREPNGGASYNEQFF. This chain joins TRBV15 and TRBJ2-1; the match to TRBD2 covers 8 bases. V gave up 0 bases and J gave up 0 bases; unmatched junction bases: 7. Germline CDR1 is LNHNV and CDR2 is YYDKDF (reference sequence). This CDR3 spans 18 amino acids.

This CDR3 reads CASSLSAGGQGEQFF. CDR3 bases: TGTGCCAGCAGCTTATCCGCGGGGGGGCAGGGTGAGCAGTTCTTC. This chain uses TRBV7-3 with TRBJ2-1; 9 nucleotides match TRBD2. After removal of 2 bases from V and 9 bases from J, the junction contained 8 bases not matched to a gene. This CDR3 comprises 15 residues. The germline CDR1 and CDR2 sequences are SGHTA and FQGTGA.